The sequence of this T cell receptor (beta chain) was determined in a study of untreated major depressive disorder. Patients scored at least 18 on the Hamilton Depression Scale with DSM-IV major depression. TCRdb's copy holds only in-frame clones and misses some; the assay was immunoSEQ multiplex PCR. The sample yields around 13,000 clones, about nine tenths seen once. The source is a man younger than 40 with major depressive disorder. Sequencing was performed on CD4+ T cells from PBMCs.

This CDR3 reads CASSLGTSGGIQYF. The CDR3 region has the DNA TGTGCCAGCAGCCTCGGGACTAGCGGGGGGATCCAGTACTTC. V gene TRBV6-5 combines with J gene TRBJ2-5; 15 bases fit TRBD2. The length of the CDR3 is 14 residues. V gave up 6 bases and J gave up 10 bases; unmatched junction bases: 6. Germline-derived CDR1 and CDR2 are MNHEY and SVGAGI.